A single sample gave rise to the 21 T cell receptor beta chains below, sequenced in a study of T cell responses to AZD1222 COVID-19 vaccine. The assay was immunoSEQ multiplex PCR, and TCRdb's table has in-frame clones only and misses some. The data show about 73,000 clones, 89% seen once. The sample consisted of peripheral blood, taken 28 days after the second AZD1222 dose. These receptors all stem from an adult who received the AZD1222 COVID-19 vaccine.

The chain uses TRBV6-1 and TRBJ2-5; D unresolved. Between the trimmed V and J ends, which lost 2 bases and 9 bases, there was a span of 13 bases. The length of the CDR3 is 13 residues. In germline, CDR1 is MNHNS, CDR2 SASEGT. Here the CDR3 reads CASSESPRVSQYF. CDR3 nucleotides: TGTGCCAGCAGTGAATCCCCCCGGGTGTCCCAGTACTTC.

This chain joins TRBV7-3 and TRBJ2-3; D is ambiguous. The CDR3 runs 12 residues. Germline assignment: CDR1 SGHTA and CDR2 FQGTGA. The V end lost 5 bases, the J end lost 8 bases, and 11 bases lay between the germline ends. The DNA of the CDR3 is TGTGCCAGCAGCCCCGACTTGGGTACGCAGTATTTT. It yields the protein CASSPDLGTQYF.

The J gene is TRBJ2-7, the V gene TRBV7-6; D remains unclear. CDR3 size: 12 residues. Germline values: CDR1 SGHVS, CDR2 FNYEAQ. The V end lost 4 bases, the J end lost 4 bases, and 8 bases lay between the germline ends. The CDR3 DNA follows: TGTGCCAGCAGCTCCCCCTCGTACGAGCAGTACTTC. Encoded protein: CASSSPSYEQYF.

The chain couples TRBV5-4 to TRBJ2-5; 9 bases are a match to TRBD1. CDR3 length: 15 amino acids. After removal of 2 bases from V and 4 bases from J, the junction contained 6 bases not matched to a gene. Germline V gene data show CDR1 as SGHNT and CDR2 as YYREEE (reference sequence). The DNA of the CDR3 is TGTGCCAGCAGCTTACCCGACAGGGGGATAGAGACCCAGTACTTC. It translates to CASSLPDRGIETQYF.

The chain employs TRBV5-1 and TRBJ2-1; 10 nucleotides match TRBD2. CDR1 SGHRS and CDR2 YFSETQ come from the germline V gene. V was pared by 2 bases and J by 6 bases, with 11 bases of the junction left unmatched. The CDR3 spans 17 residues. CDR3 sequence: CASSLQVVASGSNEQFF. The CDR3 nucleotides are TGCGCCAGCAGCTTACAAGTCGTGGCTAGCGGGAGCAATGAGCAGTTCTTC.

The chain joins TRBV10-3 to TRBJ1-4; 9 nucleotides line up with TRBD1. V was pared by 6 bases and J by 6 bases, with 5 bases of the junction left unmatched. CDR3 size: 14 residues. Germline V gives CDR1 ENHRY, CDR2 SYGVKD. The CDR3 DNA is TGTGCCATCAGCTTGACAGGGGGGGATGAAAAACTGTTTTTT. Translating it yields CAISLTGGDEKLFF.

In DNA form, the CDR3 reads TGTGCCAGCAGGCGCGACCCTTGGGGCGAGCAGTACTTC. It encodes CASRRDPWGEQYF. This sequence joins TRBV6-5 and TRBJ2-7; D uncertain. The CDR3 spans 13 residues. Trimming removed 6 bases at V and 6 bases at J, with 15 bases between. Germline assignment: CDR1 MNHEY and CDR2 SVGAGI.

The chain joins TRBV5-1 to TRBJ1-6; D might be TRBD1 (6 bases). This CDR3 has 16 amino acids. Germline V gene data show CDR1 as SGHRS and CDR2 as YFSETQ. V was pared by 0 bases and J by 7 bases, with 14 bases between. CDR3: CASSLVLGQGNSPLHF. CDR3 in DNA: TGCGCCAGCAGCTTGGTTTTAGGGCAGGGGAATTCACCCCTCCACTTT. The full variable domain, with the rest looked up from reference TRBV5-1 and TRBJ1-6, is KAGVTQTPRYLIKTRGQQVTLSCSPISGHRSVSWYQQTPGQGLQFLFEYFSETQRNKGNFPGRFSGRQFSNSRSEMNVSTLELGDSALYLCASSLVLGQGNSPLHFGNGTRLTVT.

The chain recombines TRBV15 with TRBJ1-1; D is uncertain. This CDR3 spans 15 amino acids. Germline V lookup: CDR1 LNHNV, CDR2 YYDKDF (reference sequence). The V and J ends lost 0 bases and 6 bases respectively, with 14 bases between them. CDR3 DNA sequence: TGTGCCACCAGCAGAGATTCAGAGGGTCGGGCTGAAGCTTTCTTT. Translation: CATSRDSEGRAEAFF.

This clone has only one observation. The genes are TRBV16 and TRBJ1-1; D possibly corresponds to TRBD1 (5 bases). Germline V gene sequence: CDR1 KGHSY, CDR2 FQNENV. The V end lost 4 bases, the J end lost 4 bases, and 16 bases lay between the germline ends. The length of the CDR3 is 15 residues. CDR3 in DNA: TGTGCCAGCAGCCTCCTACAGGCGCCTGGCACTGAAGCTTTCTTT. Its protein is CASSLLQAPGTEAFF.

V usage is TRBV7-6 and J usage is TRBJ1-4; 7 bases align to TRBD1. CDR3 length: 18 residues. The trim removed 0 bases at V and 2 bases at J, leaving 9 bases unmatched. Germline CDR1 SGHVS, CDR2 FNYEAQ. Here the CDR3 reads CASSLARHPGGTNEKLFF. CDR3 in DNA: TGTGCCAGCAGCTTAGCCAGACACCCAGGGGGTACTAATGAAAAACTGTTTTTT. Supplemented by reference TRBV7-6 and TRBJ1-4, the full variable domain reads GAGVSQSPRYKVTKRGQDVALRCDPISGHVSLYWYRQALGQGPEFLTYFNYEAQQDKSGLPNDRFSAERPEGSISTLTIQRTEQRDSAMYRCASSLARHPGGTNEKLFFGSGTQLSVL.

A note on this clone: Other DNA sequences in the sample encode the same CDR3. This chain joins TRBV12-3 or TRBV12-4 and TRBJ2-2; D gene uncertain. This CDR3 has 11 amino acids. The ends were cut back, 5 bases at V and 2 bases at J, with 0 bases in the middle. The CDR3 region is CASSNTGELFF. CDR3 sequence (DNA): TGTGCCAGCAGTAACACCGGGGAGCTGTTTTTT.

The rearrangement links TRBV5-4 to TRBJ2-7; D is possibly TRBD2 (6 bases). Germline loops: CDR1 SGHNT, CDR2 YYREEE (reference sequence). The CDR3 spans 13 residues. V gave up 0 bases and J gave up 3 bases, with 7 bases separating them. The CDR3 sequence: CASSLVGGYEQYF. The CDR3 DNA is TGTGCCAGCAGCTTGGTGGGGGGCTACGAGCAGTACTTC.

The rearrangement joins TRBV6-2 or TRBV6-3 to TRBJ1-1; 9 bases line up with TRBD1. V shed 5 bases and J 0 bases; nucleotides not matched to a gene: 10. Germline loops: CDR1 MNHEY, CDR2 SVGEGT. CDR3 length equals 17 residues. CDR3 residues: CASSRDYRGQMNTEAFF. CDR3 DNA sequence: TGTGCCAGCAGTAGGGATTACAGGGGGCAGATGAACACTGAAGCTTTCTTT.

The chain has TRBV6-5 and TRBJ2-6, with 7 bases that match TRBD1. This CDR3 contains 13 residues. V lost 6 bases to trimming and J lost 10 bases; unmatched junction nucleotides: 6. Per the germline V gene, CDR1 is MNHEY and CDR2 is SVGAGI. The CDR3 reads CASSRTGQNVLTF. The CDR3 DNA is TGTGCCAGCAGCCGGACAGGCCAAAACGTCCTGACTTTC.

J is TRBJ2-7 and V is TRBV2, with 8 bases fitting TRBD1. CDR1 is SNHLY, CDR2 FYNNEI, per germline. With 2 bases clipped from V and 2 bases from J, the junction kept 14 bases outside the gene matches. This CDR3 spans 18 amino acids. The CDR3 bases are TGTGCCAGCAGTGAATCTACGGACAGGGTATGGGGGCCCTACGAGCAGTACGTC. This translates into CASSESTDRVWGPYEQYV.

V usage is TRBV27 and J usage is TRBJ2-1, with 7 bases matching TRBD1. V dropped 3 bases and J dropped 9; count of bases not matched to a gene: 5. Germline lookup yields CDR1 MNHEY and CDR2 SMNVEV (reference sequence). The CDR3 has 13 residues. The CDR3 DNA reads TGTGCCAGCAGTTTGACAGGGTCTGCTGAGCAGTTCTTC. It is translated as CASSLTGSAEQFF.

The V and J genes are TRBV3-1 (or the pseudogene TRBV3-2) and TRBJ1-3; the D is unclear. The length of the CDR3 is 17 residues. V gave up 0 bases and J gave up 3 bases, with 15 bases separating them. CDR1 is LGHDT and CDR2 is YNNKEL in the germline V gene (reference sequence). The CDR3: CASSQDLGMPSGNTIYF. CDR3 sequence (DNA): TGTGCCAGCAGCCAAGATCTTGGGATGCCTAGTGGAAACACCATATATTTT.

This chain connects TRBV27 to TRBJ2-7; the D call may be TRBD1 or TRBD2 (5 bases each). The CDR3 runs to 17 residues. Germline lookup yields CDR1 MNHEY and CDR2 SMNVEV (reference sequence). V gave up 4 bases and J gave up 3 bases, with 22 bases separating them. The CDR3 coding sequence is TGTGCCAGCAGTTCCTGGCAGGGTAGGGGAGTCATCTACGAGCAGTACTTC. It is translated as CASSSWQGRGVIYEQYF.

The rearrangement joins TRBV30 to TRBJ1-2; 7 bases fit TRBD1. V shed 1 base and J 4 bases; nucleotides not matched to a gene: 0. Germline-derived CDR1 and CDR2 are GTSNPN and SVGIG (reference sequence). The CDR3 contains 12 residues. The CDR3 region is CAWSGQGYGYTF. The CDR3 DNA reads as TGTGCCTGGAGTGGACAGGGCTATGGCTACACCTTC.

The V and J genes are TRBV19 and TRBJ2-6; 7 bases fit TRBD1. The V segment lost 4 bases and the J segment 0 bases; nucleotides outside the gene matches: 6. This CDR3 spans 17 amino acids. CDR1 is LNHDA, CDR2 SQIVND, per germline (reference sequence). The CDR3 DNA is TGTGCCAGTAGTAGAGACAGGGCTAGCTCTGGGGCCAACGTCCTGACTTTC. The encoded protein is CASSRDRASSGANVLTF.